This T cell receptor beta chain was found in a study of T cell responses to AZD1222 COVID-19 vaccine. Whole-study results and caveats: Seropositive status at baseline applied to only a handful of AZD1222 recipients. White British ancestry dominated among donors, who included more females, and clonal diversity was possibly underestimated.

V was trimmed by 2 bases and J by 4 bases, leaving 11 bases between them. CDR1 is MGHDK and CDR2 is SYGVNS in the germline V gene. The CDR3 is made up of 14 amino acids. On this clone itself: Its antigen is unidentified.

Method: immunoSEQ multiplex PCR; TCRdb's copy keeps in-frame clones and lacks some. The repertoire includes around 150,000 clones, 85% to 95% of them detected once, and approximately 0.6% sits in the top ten. The sequenced sample was peripheral blood, obtained on day 0 of AZD1222 vaccination. The sequence was collected from an adult in good health. The chain links TRBV25-1 to TRBJ1-2, with D tentatively TRBD1 (5 bases). The CDR3 reads CASSEPGQLYGYTF. The CDR3, as DNA: TGTGCCAGCAGTGAACCAGGGCAACTCTATGGCTACACCTTC.